This T cell receptor beta chain is from a study of beta chain features in type 1 diabetes. This clone was seen only a few times. Every bit of the isolated RNA underwent reverse transcription, so sequencing read expressed TCRB transcripts. Around 3.57 million reads was the average for naive, central memory and regulatory T cell samples. Assay used: immunoSEQ multiplex PCR; TCRdb lists only in-frame clones, some missing. The repertoire holds about 140,000 clones, with about 7% as singletons. Sequences were obtained from central memory CD4+ T cells from blood. This TCR was sampled from a woman younger than 45 in good health.

For the CDR3, the DNA is TGTGCCAGCAGCTTAGCTCTTTCAGACAATGAGCAGTTCTTC. This encodes CASSLALSDNEQFF. V and J are TRBV7-2 and TRBJ2-1; D not certain. Trimming took off 0 bases at V and 5 bases at J, with 8 bases between the two ends. CDR1 is SGHTA and CDR2 is FQGNSA in the germline V gene. This CDR3 region has 14 residues.